These 30 T cell receptor beta chains were sequenced from one sample in a study of CD4 T cells in relation to SARS-CoV-2 and coronaviruses. This table comes from immunoSEQ multiplex PCR, and its TCRdb copy is limited to in-frame clones, with some not included. The table lists about 56,000 clones, about 90% of them singletons. Sequenced sample: naive CD4+ T cells from PBMCs. Subset defined: naive CD4+ T cells isolated by negative enrichment. These receptors all come from an adult with COVID-19.

This sequence joins TRBV11-2 and TRBJ2-3; no clear D gene. Germline values: CDR1 SGHAT, CDR2 FQNNGV. The CDR3 length is 13 residues. V lost 5 bases to trimming and J lost 4 bases, with 10 bases between them. The CDR3 sequence: CASSPDQSDTQYF. The CDR3 coding sequence is TGTGCCAGCAGCCCTGATCAATCAGATACGCAGTATTTT.

The chain links TRBV29-1 to TRBJ1-1; possible D gene TRBD1, 6 bases. Germline V gene sequence: CDR1 SQVTM, CDR2 ANQGSEA. This CDR3 has 14 amino acids. V was shortened by 7 bases and J by 2 bases, with 17 bases between the two germline ends. The CDR3: CSAAGAWGNTEAFF. The CDR3 DNA sequence: TGCAGCGCCGCGGGGGCGTGGGGAAACACTGAAGCTTTCTTT.

V gene TRBV10-3 combines with J gene TRBJ1-6; D call uncertain. The V gene lost 4 bases and the J gene lost 8 bases, with 12 bases spanning the gap. CDR3 length equals 14 residues. CDR1 and CDR2 (germline): ENHRY, SYGVKD. CDR3 protein: CAISGMGGDSPLHF. DNA of the CDR3: TGTGCCATCAGTGGGATGGGCGGCGATTCACCCCTCCACTTT.

V gene TRBV15 combines with J gene TRBJ1-5, with D maybe TRBD1 (6 bases). This CDR3 has 14 residues. The germline gives CDR1 LNHNV, CDR2 YYDKDF (reference sequence). V dropped 1 base and J dropped 6 bases, with 10 bases sitting between them. Here the CDR3 DNA reads TGTGCCACCAGCAGAGGTCAGGGGCCTCAGCCCCAGCATTTT. Its translation: CATSRGQGPQPQHF. Full variable domain (rest looked up from reference TRBV15 and TRBJ1-5): DAMVIQNPRYQVTQFGKPVTLSCSQTLNHNVMYWYQQKSSQAPKLLFHYYDKDFNNEADTPDNFQSRRPNTSFCFLDIRSPGLGDTAMYLCATSRGQGPQPQHFGDGTRLSIL.

This sequence joins TRBV5-1 and TRBJ1-2; 11 nucleotides line up with TRBD1. Trimming took 3 bases from V and 4 from J; bases not matched to a gene: 11. This CDR3 has 17 amino acids. Germline CDR1 SGHRS, CDR2 YFSETQ. The CDR3 sequence is CASSSVGQGAGVYGYTF. The DNA of the CDR3 is TGCGCCAGCAGCTCCGTTGGACAGGGGGCTGGCGTCTATGGCTACACCTTC.

This clone was detected once. Here the CDR3 DNA reads TGTGCCACCTTTACAGATACGCAGTATTTT. Its translation: CATFTDTQYF. This chain joins TRBV28 and TRBJ2-3; D is ambiguous. Trimming cost V 10 bases and J 3 bases, with 5 bases left between them. The length of the CDR3 is 10 residues. The germline V gene encodes CDR1 MDHEN and CDR2 SYDVKM.

This clone has just one count. This chain joins TRBV5-5 and TRBJ2-2; D remains unclear. The germline CDR1 and CDR2 sequences are SGHKS and YYEKEE (reference sequence). Trimming stripped 2 bases from V and 2 bases from J, with 4 bases between. The CDR3 totals 13 residues. The CDR3 coding sequence is TGTGCCAGCAGCTTCCGAAACACCGGGGAGCTGTTTTTT. Amino acids: CASSFRNTGELFF.

The rearrangement links TRBV5-6 to TRBJ1-1, with a weak D call TRBD1 (6 bases). The CDR3 is made up of 14 amino acids. With 5 bases removed from V and 0 bases from J, the gap between germline ends came to 11 bases. Per germline, CDR1 SGHDT and CDR2 YYEEEE. CDR3 protein: CASREQGVNTEAFF. For the CDR3, the DNA is TGTGCCAGCAGGGAACAGGGTGTGAACACTGAAGCTTTCTTT.

This chain uses TRBV7-2 with TRBJ2-3; TRBD2 agrees at 9 bases. Trimming at V came to 1 base and at J to 3 bases, leaving 5 bases not matched to a gene. Germline CDR1 SGHTA, CDR2 FQGNSA. The CDR3 spans 16 residues. The CDR3 nucleotides are TGTGCCAGCAGCTTAGGGGTAGCGGGAGTTACAGATACGCAGTATTTT. The encoded protein is CASSLGVAGVTDTQYF.

The rearrangement links TRBV6-5 to TRBJ2-7; a weak D match, TRBD2 (6 bases). With 6 bases removed from V and 1 base from J, the gap between germline ends came to 16 bases. The CDR3 covers 15 residues. Germline V CDR1 and CDR2: MNHEY, SVGAGI. CDR3 sequence (DNA): TGTGCCAGCAGGATGATCGGGACTGATTCCTACGAGCAGTACTTC. Translated: CASRMIGTDSYEQYF.

In the case of this clone: The junction shows a germline mismatch at one end, possibly a read error. This CDR3 is also generated by other DNA sequences in the sample. The chain links TRBV19 to TRBJ1-6, with D unresolved. The CDR3 spans 13 residues. From germline, CDR1 is LNHDA and CDR2 SQIVND (reference sequence). CDR3 DNA: TGCGCCAGTTCCTCACAGAGAAATTCACCCCTCCACTTT. Translation gives CASSSQRNSPLHF.

This sequence joins TRBV7-2 and TRBJ2-3, with D uncertain. Per the germline V gene, CDR1 is SGHTA and CDR2 is FQGNSA. Trimming stripped 2 bases from V and 5 bases from J, with 8 bases between. The CDR3 loop spans 13 amino acids. The CDR3 bases are TGTGCCAGCAGCTTAACAGCGCGAGATACGCAGTATTTT. Amino acids: CASSLTARDTQYF.

This chain links TRBV18 with TRBJ2-5; TRBD2 matches 11 bases. V lost 6 bases and J lost 3; bases outside the gene matches: 9. Germline loops: CDR1 KGHSH, CDR2 LQKENI. CDR3 size: 16 residues. CDR3: CASSLLSGRVKETQYF. CDR3 bases: TGTGCCAGCTCCCTCCTTAGCGGGAGGGTAAAAGAGACCCAGTACTTC.

The chain uses TRBV10-1 and TRBJ2-7; the match to TRBD2 covers 9 bases. After removal of 4 bases from V and 1 base from J, the junction contained 8 bases not matched to a gene. The length of the CDR3 is 16 residues. CDR1 and CDR2 from the germline V gene are WNHNN and SYGVQD (reference sequence). CDR3 in amino acids: CASSAGSGRFSYEQYF. In nucleotides, the CDR3 is TGCGCCAGCAGTGCGGGAAGCGGGAGGTTTTCCTACGAGCAGTACTTC.

This sequence joins TRBV6-5 and TRBJ2-7, with 10 bases identical to TRBD1. Per germline, CDR1 MNHEY and CDR2 SVGAGI. The J segment lost 3 bases and the V segment lost 6 bases, leaving 8 bases of the junction unmatched. The CDR3 is made up of 15 amino acids. For the CDR3, the DNA is TGTGCCAGCAGCCCCCCGGACAGGGGGAACTACGAGCAGTACTTC. Translation gives CASSPPDRGNYEQYF.

This rearrangement joins TRBV30 to TRBJ2-3; D remains ambiguous. V lost 5 bases and J 2 bases, leaving 11 bases between the germline ends. Germline V gene data show CDR1 as GTSNPN and CDR2 as SVGIG (reference sequence). This CDR3 is built from 13 residues. The CDR3 DNA reads TGTGCCTGGTCGGTGGTATTCACAGATACGCAGTATTTT. This encodes CAWSVVFTDTQYF. The full variable domain, rest sourced from reference TRBV30 and TRBJ2-3, is SQTIHQWPATLVQPVGSPLSLECTVEGTSNPNLYWYRQAAGRGLQLLFYSVGIGQISSEVPQNLSASRPQDRQFILSSKKLLLSDSGFYLCAWSVVFTDTQYFGPGTRLTVL.

This chain joins TRBV30 and TRBJ2-5; the D gene could be TRBD1 or TRBD2 (5 bases each). Trimming pared 1 base from V and 0 bases from J, leaving 6 bases between. CDR1 is GTSNPN and CDR2 is SVGIG in the germline V gene (reference sequence). This CDR3 is 13 amino acids long. CDR3 bases: TGTGCCTGGAGTGAGGGACACCAAGAGACCCAGTACTTC. Amino acid sequence: CAWSEGHQETQYF.

This chain connects TRBV7-9 to TRBJ2-7, with 8 bases that match TRBD2. The CDR3 spans 15 residues. Trimming cost V 3 bases and J 0 bases; bases outside gene matches: 4. Per the germline V gene, CDR1 is SEHNR and CDR2 is FQNEAQ (reference sequence). The CDR3 here is CASSFSSGLSYEQYF. CDR3 bases: TGTGCCAGCAGCTTTTCTAGCGGGCTCTCCTACGAGCAGTACTTC.

The chain employs TRBV4-1 and TRBJ2-5; D is unresolved. V lost 0 bases and J 4 bases, leaving 6 bases between the germline ends. There are 13 residues in the CDR3. From germline, CDR1 is MGHRA and CDR2 YSYEKL. CDR3 amino acids: CASSQDRPETQYF. CDR3 DNA sequence: TGCGCCAGCAGCCAAGATCGGCCAGAGACCCAGTACTTC.

The V and J genes are TRBV2 and TRBJ2-3; 12 bases align to TRBD2. Germline lookup yields CDR1 SNHLY and CDR2 FYNNEI. The V and J ends lost 6 bases and 5 bases, in that order; junction bases with no gene match: 3. CDR3 length equals 14 residues. DNA of the CDR3: TGTGCCAGCAGGACTAGCGGGAGCTTAGATACGCAGTATTTT. Its protein product is CASRTSGSLDTQYF.

This clone was picked up one time. The V call is TRBV28, the J call TRBJ1-5; 9 nucleotides align to TRBD1. The CDR3 runs 15 residues. CDR1 is MDHEN and CDR2 is SYDVKM in the germline V gene. Trimming removed 8 bases from V and 5 bases from J; junction bases left unmatched: 10. CDR3: CASSLGTGWYQPQHF. The CDR3 region has the DNA TGTGCCAGCTCACTCGGGACAGGGTGGTATCAGCCCCAGCATTTT.

The rearrangement uses TRBV30 and TRBJ2-5; TRBD2 might be the D (7 bases). CDR1 and CDR2 (germline): GTSNPN, SVGIG (reference sequence). The CDR3 consists of 14 residues. With 0 bases removed from V and 5 bases from J, the gap between germline ends came to 13 bases. CDR3 DNA: TGTGCCTGGAGTGTCGGAGGGGGAGGGGAGACCCAGTACTTC. The encoded protein is CAWSVGGGGETQYF.

This rearrangement joins TRBV5-8 to TRBJ2-7; no reliable D call. The CDR3 spans 12 residues. The germline gives CDR1 SGHTS, CDR2 YDEGEE. V shed 1 base and J shed 4 bases, with 6 bases lying between them. CDR3 in DNA: TGTGCCAGCAGCTTGTACCCATACGAGCAGTACTTC. It yields the protein CASSLYPYEQYF. Based on the CDR3 plus reference TRBV5-8 and TRBJ2-7, the full variable domain is EAGVTQSPTHLIKTRGQQATLRCSPISGHTSVYWYQQALGLGLQFLLWYDEGEERNRGNFPPRFSGRQFPNYSSELNVNALELEDSALYLCASSLYPYEQYFGPGTRLTVT.

The J gene is TRBJ2-2, the V gene TRBV9, with 7 bases identical to TRBD2. After removal of 0 bases from V and 1 base from J, the junction contained 6 bases not matched to a gene. In germline, CDR1 is SGDLS, CDR2 YYNGEE. This CDR3 region has 17 residues. The CDR3 sequence is CASSVDRGRGNTGELFF. CDR3 nucleotides: TGTGCCAGCAGCGTAGATAGAGGGAGGGGGAACACCGGGGAGCTGTTTTTT.

The V and J genes are TRBV5-1 and TRBJ2-3; 7 nucleotides line up with TRBD2. Germline V CDR1 and CDR2: SGHRS, YFSETQ. The junction had 2 bases not matched to a gene; V was cut back by 5 bases and J by 2 bases. The length of the CDR3 is 13 residues. The CDR3 DNA follows: TGCGCCAGCAGGGGGGGGAACACAGATACGCAGTATTTT. This translates into CASRGGNTDTQYF. The whole variable domain, remainder taken from reference TRBV5-1 and TRBJ2-3, is KAGVTQTPRYLIKTRGQQVTLSCSPISGHRSVSWYQQTPGQGLQFLFEYFSETQRNKGNFPGRFSGRQFSNSRSEMNVSTLELGDSALYLCASRGGNTDTQYFGPGTRLTVL.

The chain links TRBV6-2 or TRBV6-3 to TRBJ1-2; D not resolved. There are 16 residues in the CDR3. V dropped 6 bases and J dropped 4 bases, with 21 bases sitting between them. Germline V lookup: CDR1 MNHEY, CDR2 SVGEGT. The CDR3 sequence: CASSHKGPSYVYGYTF. The CDR3 DNA follows: TGTGCCAGCAGCCACAAGGGTCCCTCTTACGTCTATGGCTACACCTTC.

The chain recombines TRBV5-1 with TRBJ1-1; TRBD1 matches 9 bases. V lost 4 bases, J lost 1 base, and 5 bases stayed unmatched. Germline values: CDR1 SGHRS, CDR2 YFSETQ. The CDR3 covers 15 residues. The CDR3 sequence is CASSPLTGGNTEAFF. CDR3 in DNA: TGCGCCAGCAGCCCCCTGACAGGGGGGAACACTGAAGCTTTCTTT.

The chain employs TRBV5-4 and TRBJ2-5; TRBD1 matches at 11 bases. CDR3 length: 18 residues. Germline CDR1 SGHNT, CDR2 YYREEE (reference sequence). Germline trimming cut 2 bases from V and 2 bases from J; bases unmatched to any gene: 11. The CDR3 nucleotides are TGTGCCAGCAGCTTACAGCCGGGACAGGGGGATTTTCAAGAGACCCAGTACTTC. Amino acid sequence: CASSLQPGQGDFQETQYF.

The V gene is TRBV12-3 or TRBV12-4, the J gene TRBJ2-7; D is unclear. Trimming pared 6 bases from V and 0 bases from J, leaving 9 bases between. The length of the CDR3 is 13 residues. For the CDR3, the DNA is TGTGCCAGCAGAATGTCTCTCTCCTACGAGCAGTACTTC. It specifies CASRMSLSYEQYF.

V usage is TRBV18 and J usage is TRBJ2-3; D perhaps matches TRBD2 (6 bases). V was pared by 4 bases and J by 4 bases, with 9 bases between. This CDR3 has 13 residues. Germline CDR1 and CDR2: KGHSH and LQKENI. The CDR3 here is CASSRTNSDTQYF. In nucleotides, the CDR3 is TGTGCCAGCTCACGGACTAATTCAGATACGCAGTATTTT.